Listed below are T cell receptor beta chains from one sample, sequenced in a study of control samples from healthy donors and cancer patients. Assay: immunoSEQ multiplex PCR; the TCRdb copy retains only in-frame clones and omits some. The data show 48,000 or so clones, more than 85% seen once. The sample comprised PBMCs. The receptors derive from a woman between 45 and 60 years old with head and neck cancer. CDR3s include the opening cysteine and the closing phenylalanine or tryptophan. The D gene is left open where the match is weak. Size values are once, few and many counts, or a class for expanded clones, and some rows have none.

- TRBD1 17 TRBJ1-5 TRBV27 TGTGCCAGCAGTCCATTTCCTCGACAGGGAGGGGATCAGCCCCAGCATTTT CASSPFPRQGGDQPQHF
- - 14 TRBJ1-5 TRBV5-6 TGTGCCAGCAGCTTGGGGGGGAGCAATCAGCCCCAGCATTTT CASSLGGSNQPQHF
- - 16 TRBJ1-4 TRBV5-1 TGCGCCAGCAGTGACACAGGGTTTGCAACTAATGAAAAACTGTTTTTT CASSDTGFATNEKLFF
- - 14 TRBJ2-7 TRBV4-1 TGCGCCAGCAGCCATCAATGGGGGGACTACGAGCAGTACTTC CASSHQWGDYEQYF
- - 15 TRBJ1-1 TRBV5-1 TGCGCCCGCAGCCGGGGGGAAGGGGTGAACACTGAAGCTTTCTTT CARSRGEGVNTEAFF
- TRBD2 16 TRBJ2-7 TRBV7-6 TGTGCCAGCAGTCAACTCGCGGGGGGCAAATCCTACGAGCAGTACTTC CASSQLAGGKSYEQYF
- TRBD2 15 TRBJ2-1 TRBV7-3 TGTGCCAGCAGCTTAAGTAGCGGGAGAGGTAATGAGCAGTTCTTC CASSLSSGRGNEQFF
once - 17 TRBJ1-2 TRBV27 TGTGCCAGCAGTTTATCTTCCGGACTCAACACTAACTATGGCTACACCTTC CASSLSSGLNTNYGYTF
- - 15 TRBJ2-2 TRBV29-1 TGCAGCGTTGAAGGGGGAACAGGGTTGACCGGGGAGCTGTTTTTT CSVEGGTGLTGELFF
once TRBD1 14 TRBJ2-7 TRBV6-5 TGTGCCAGCAGCCCCGGACAGGGGCGCTACGAGCAGTACTTC CASSPGQGRYEQYF
- - 13 TRBJ1-2 TRBV27 TGTGCCAGCAAGTACACCGCTAACTATGGCTACACCTTC CASKYTANYGYTF
- - 13 TRBJ2-2 TRBV5-8 TGTGCCAGCAGCTTGGGACGGCCCGGGGAGCTGTTTTTT CASSLGRPGELFF
- - 15 TRBJ1-1 TRBV19 TGTGCCAGTAGTCCCCCCAGGACGGCGAACACTGAAGCTTTCTTT CASSPPRTANTEAFF
- - 14 TRBJ1-1 TRBV6-5 TGTGCCAGCAGTTACTCTGGATCCCACACTGAAGCTTTCTTT CASSYSGSHTEAFF
- - 14 TRBJ1-4 TRBV4-1 TGCGCCAGCAGCCAGGAGGAGACAGGTGAAAAACTGTTTTTT CASSQEETGEKLFF
- - 14 TRBJ2-1 TRBV29-1 TGCAGCGTTGAAGGTAGAGGGGCAGCCAATGAGCAGTTCTTC CSVEGRGAANEQFF
- - 14 TRBJ1-2 TRBV6-5 TGTGCCAGCAGTTACTCGCGGGGCGTGGGCGGCTACACCTTC CASSYSRGVGGYTF
- - 11 TRBJ2-4 TRBV14 TGTGCCAGCAGCCAAGGGAGCATTCAGTACTTC CASSQGSIQYF
once - 14 TRBJ2-3 TRBV5-1 TGCGCCAGCAGCTTGGATCCTCTAACAGATACGCAGTATTTT CASSLDPLTDTQYF
once - 12 TRBJ1-3 TRBV5-6 TGTGCCAGCAGCTACGAAGGAAACACCATATATTTT CASSYEGNTIYF
- - 15 TRBJ2-4 TRBV5-1 TGCGCCAGCAGCTCCTTGGACAGCCCTGAGTACATTCAGTACTTC CASSSLDSPEYIQYF
- TRBD1 15 TRBJ1-2 TRBV28 TGTGCCAGCAGCCTCGGACAGGGGGCTTGGTATGGCTACACCTTC CASSLGQGAWYGYTF
- - 16 TRBJ1-1 TRBV28 TGTGCCAGCAGTCCCCAGGGGAGGCGTAGGTACACTGAAGCTTTCTTT CASSPQGRRRYTEAFF
- - 13 TRBJ2-7 TRBV29-1 TGCAGCGGAGAACTCAGTGGTTCCTACGAGCAGTACTTC CSGELSGSYEQYF
- - 15 TRBJ1-5 TRBV18 TGTGCCAGCTCACCAAACCAGGGAGGAGATCAGCCCCAGCATTTT CASSPNQGGDQPQHF
- - 12 TRBJ1-2 TRBV28 TGTGCCAGCAGCCAAACATCGAGGGGCTACACCTTC CASSQTSRGYTF